This entry concerns a single TCR beta chain. The antigen remains undetermined. The PCR made use of 60 Vbeta and 13 Jbeta primers. Repertoires were generated with immunoSEQ multiplex PCR, while TCRdb's copy carries only in-frame clones and drops some. The profile shows some 150,000 clones, nearly 80% of them singletons. The sample comes from a study of cytomegalovirus exposure and HLA in healthy donors. Study at large: The Caucasian-associated ancestry cluster held around 76% of over 350 genotyped donors. Study-wide findings and caveats: Per a prior analysis, the majority of TCR beta V segments were productive roughly 87% or roughly 30% of the time.

Deletions cut 3 bases from V and 7 bases from J, with 12 bases between. This CDR3 contains 13 residues. Per germline, CDR1 SEHNR and CDR2 FQNEAQ (reference sequence). The sequence was collected from a male donor in good health and CMV-seronegative. This chain uses TRBV7-9 with TRBJ1-2; D is ambiguous. The sample consisted of PBMCs. CDR3 protein: CASSFREQRGYTF. The CDR3 DNA reads as TGTGCCAGCAGCTTCAGAGAGCAGCGTGGCTACACCTTC.